This T cell receptor beta chain was found in a study of T cell responses to AZD1222 COVID-19 vaccine. Regarding the study as a whole: Spike-specific TCR breadth and depth rose after two AZD1222 doses.

In regard to this clone: Its antigen remains unknown.

CDR3 length: 14 amino acids. Looked up from germline, CDR1 is LNHDA and CDR2 is SQIVND (reference sequence). V was shortened by 5 bases and J by 0 bases, with 9 bases between the two germline ends. Method: immunoSEQ multiplex PCR; TCRdb's copy keeps in-frame clones and lacks some. This table holds around 130,000 clones, 80% to 90% found once. The sequencing here drew on peripheral blood, taken on day 0 of AZD1222 vaccination. The clonotype comes from an adult in good health. The genes are TRBV19 and TRBJ2-3; D remains unclear. The CDR3 here is CASSSRLSTDTQYF. As DNA, the CDR3 is TGTGCCAGTAGTTCACGCCTAAGCACAGATACGCAGTATTTT.